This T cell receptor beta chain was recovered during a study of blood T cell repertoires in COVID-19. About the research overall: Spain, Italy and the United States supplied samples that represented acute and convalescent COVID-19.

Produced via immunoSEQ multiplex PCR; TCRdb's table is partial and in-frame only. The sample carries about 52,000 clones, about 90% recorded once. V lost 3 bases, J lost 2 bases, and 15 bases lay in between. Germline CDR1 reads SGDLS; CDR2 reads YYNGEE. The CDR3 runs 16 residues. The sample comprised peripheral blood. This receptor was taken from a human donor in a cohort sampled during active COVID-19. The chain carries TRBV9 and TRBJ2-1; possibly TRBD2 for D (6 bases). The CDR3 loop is CASSGAGGGTYNEQFF. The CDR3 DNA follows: TGTGCCAGCAGCGGGGCCGGGGGAGGAACCTACAATGAGCAGTTCTTC.